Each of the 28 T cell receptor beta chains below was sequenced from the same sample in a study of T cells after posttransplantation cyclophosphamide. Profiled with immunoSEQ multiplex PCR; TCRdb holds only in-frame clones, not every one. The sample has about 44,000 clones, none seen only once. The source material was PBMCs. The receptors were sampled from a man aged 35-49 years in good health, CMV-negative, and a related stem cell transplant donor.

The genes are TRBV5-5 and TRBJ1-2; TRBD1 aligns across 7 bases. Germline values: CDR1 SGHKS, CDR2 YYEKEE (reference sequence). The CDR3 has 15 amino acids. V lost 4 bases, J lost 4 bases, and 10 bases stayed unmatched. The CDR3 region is CASSQRTGSAYGYTF. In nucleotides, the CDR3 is TGTGCCAGCAGCCAACGGACAGGATCGGCCTATGGCTACACCTTC.

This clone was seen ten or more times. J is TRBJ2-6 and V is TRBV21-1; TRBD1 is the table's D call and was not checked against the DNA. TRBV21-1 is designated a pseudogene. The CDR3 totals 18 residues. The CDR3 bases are TGTGCCAGCAGCAACCCGACAGGGCCAAAATCTGGGGCCAACGTCCTGACTTTC. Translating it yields CASSNPTGPKSGANVLTF.

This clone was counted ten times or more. The CDR3 DNA follows: TGCGCCAGCAGCTCCTTGGACAGGGGGACCTACGAGCAGTACTTC. This gives the protein CASSSLDRGTYEQYF. The rearrangement uses TRBV5-1 and TRBJ2-7; 10 bases are shared with TRBD1. Germline V lookup: CDR1 SGHRS, CDR2 YFSETQ. The trim removed 3 bases at V and 2 bases at J, leaving 5 bases unmatched. CDR3 size: 15 residues.

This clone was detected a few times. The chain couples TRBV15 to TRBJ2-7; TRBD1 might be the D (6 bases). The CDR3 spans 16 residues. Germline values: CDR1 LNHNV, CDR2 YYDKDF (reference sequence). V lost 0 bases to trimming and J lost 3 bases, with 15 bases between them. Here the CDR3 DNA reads TGTGCCACCAGCAGAGATGTTTGGACAGACCTCTACGAGCAGTACGTC. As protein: CATSRDVWTDLYEQYV.

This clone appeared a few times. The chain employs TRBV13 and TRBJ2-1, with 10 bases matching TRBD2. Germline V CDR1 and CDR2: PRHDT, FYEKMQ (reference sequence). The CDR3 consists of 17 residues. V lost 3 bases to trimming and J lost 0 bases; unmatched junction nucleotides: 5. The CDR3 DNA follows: TGTGCCAGCAGCTTCCTAGCGGGGGCGAGCTCCTACAATGAGCAGTTCTTC. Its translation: CASSFLAGASSYNEQFF.

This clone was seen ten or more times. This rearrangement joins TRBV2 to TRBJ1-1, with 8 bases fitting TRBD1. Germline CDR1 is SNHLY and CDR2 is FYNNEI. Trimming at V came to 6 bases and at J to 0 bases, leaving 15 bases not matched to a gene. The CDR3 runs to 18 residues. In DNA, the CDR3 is TGTGCCAGCAGGGACGACAGGGGCCAAGGGGGGATGAACACTGAAGCTTTCTTT. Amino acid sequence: CASRDDRGQGGMNTEAFF.

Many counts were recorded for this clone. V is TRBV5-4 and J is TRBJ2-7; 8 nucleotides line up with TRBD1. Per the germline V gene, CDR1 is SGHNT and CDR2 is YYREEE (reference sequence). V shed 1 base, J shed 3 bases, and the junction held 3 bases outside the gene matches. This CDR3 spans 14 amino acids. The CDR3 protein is CASSLWTGHYEQYF. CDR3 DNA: TGTGCCAGCAGCTTGTGGACAGGGCACTACGAGCAGTACTTC.

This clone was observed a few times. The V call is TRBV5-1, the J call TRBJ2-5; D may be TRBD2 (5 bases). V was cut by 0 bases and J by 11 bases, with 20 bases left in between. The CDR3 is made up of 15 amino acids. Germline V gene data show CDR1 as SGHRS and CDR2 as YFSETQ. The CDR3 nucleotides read TGCGCCAGCAGCTTGGGGCCGGGCAGTCTGGGAGAGCAGTACTTC. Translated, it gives CASSLGPGSLGEQYF.

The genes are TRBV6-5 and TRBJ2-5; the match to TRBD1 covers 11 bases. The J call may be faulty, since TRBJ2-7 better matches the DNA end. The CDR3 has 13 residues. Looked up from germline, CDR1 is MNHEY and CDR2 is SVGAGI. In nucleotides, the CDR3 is TGTGCCACCCGGGACAGGGGGACCTACGAGCAGTACTTC. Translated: CATRDRGTYEQYF.

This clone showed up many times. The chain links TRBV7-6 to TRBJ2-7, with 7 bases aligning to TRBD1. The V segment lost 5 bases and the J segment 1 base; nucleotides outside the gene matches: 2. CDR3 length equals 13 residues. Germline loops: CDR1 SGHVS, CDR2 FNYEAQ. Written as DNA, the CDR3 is TGTGCCAGCAGCATGGGACAGTCCTACGAGCAGTACTTC. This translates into CASSMGQSYEQYF.

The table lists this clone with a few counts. The CDR3 DNA sequence: TGTGCCAGCAGCCGAGCGGGGGGACAGACCCAGTACTTC. Protein product: CASSRAGGQTQYF. This chain links TRBV7-2 with TRBJ2-5, with 9 bases matching TRBD2. J gave up 6 bases and V 5 bases, and 4 bases lay outside the gene matches. This CDR3 comprises 13 residues. Per germline, CDR1 SGHTA and CDR2 FQGNSA.

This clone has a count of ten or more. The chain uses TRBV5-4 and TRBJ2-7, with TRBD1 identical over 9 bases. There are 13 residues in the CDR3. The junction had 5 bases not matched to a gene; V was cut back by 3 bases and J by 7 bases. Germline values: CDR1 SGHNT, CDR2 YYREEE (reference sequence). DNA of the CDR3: TGTGCCAGCAGCTCGACAGGGGGAAGGGAGCAGTACGTC. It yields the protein CASSSTGGREQYV.

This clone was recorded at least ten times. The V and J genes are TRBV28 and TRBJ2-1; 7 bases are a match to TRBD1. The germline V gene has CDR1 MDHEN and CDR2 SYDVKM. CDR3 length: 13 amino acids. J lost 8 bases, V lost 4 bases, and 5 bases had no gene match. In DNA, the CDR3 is TGTGCCAGCAGTTCAGGACAGGCGGATGAGCAGTTCTTC. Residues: CASSSGQADEQFF.

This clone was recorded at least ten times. The CDR3 coding sequence is TGTGCCAGCAGCGGGGACAGCCCAGAGACCCAGTACTTC. The encoded protein is CASSGDSPETQYF. The V gene is TRBV5-6, the J gene TRBJ2-5; 7 bases line up with TRBD1. The CDR3 length is 13 residues. V shed 4 bases and J 4 bases; nucleotides not matched to a gene: 4. Germline CDR1 SGHDT, CDR2 YYEEEE.

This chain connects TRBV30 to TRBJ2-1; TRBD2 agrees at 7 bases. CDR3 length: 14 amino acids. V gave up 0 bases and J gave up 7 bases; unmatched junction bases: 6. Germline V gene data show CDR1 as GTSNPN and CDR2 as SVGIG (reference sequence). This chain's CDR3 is CAWSVRGSNNEQFF. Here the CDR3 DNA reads TGTGCCTGGAGTGTCCGCGGGAGTAATAATGAGCAGTTCTTC.

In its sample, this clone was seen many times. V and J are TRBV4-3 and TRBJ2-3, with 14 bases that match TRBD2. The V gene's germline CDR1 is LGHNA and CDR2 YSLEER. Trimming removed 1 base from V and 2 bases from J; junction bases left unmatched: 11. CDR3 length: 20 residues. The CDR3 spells CASSQAGTSGSGINTDTQYF. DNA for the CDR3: TGCGCCAGCAGCCAAGCAGGGACTAGCGGGAGCGGGATTAACACAGATACGCAGTATTTT.

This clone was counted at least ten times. For the CDR3, the DNA is TGTGCCTGGTGCCTCCCCGGGGCTGGAAACACCATATATTTT. It codes for CAWCLPGAGNTIYF. The chain links TRBV30 to TRBJ1-3; D gene unclear. The CDR3 consists of 14 residues. V lost 5 bases and J lost 2, with 13 bases in between. The germline CDR1 and CDR2 sequences are GTSNPN and SVGIG (reference sequence).

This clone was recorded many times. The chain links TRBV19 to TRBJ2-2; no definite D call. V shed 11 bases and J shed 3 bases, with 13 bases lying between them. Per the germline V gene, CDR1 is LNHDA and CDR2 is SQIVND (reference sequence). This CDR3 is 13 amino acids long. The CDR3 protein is CASRGLDTGELFF. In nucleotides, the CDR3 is TGTGCCTCCCGCGGTCTGGACACCGGGGAGCTGTTTTTT.

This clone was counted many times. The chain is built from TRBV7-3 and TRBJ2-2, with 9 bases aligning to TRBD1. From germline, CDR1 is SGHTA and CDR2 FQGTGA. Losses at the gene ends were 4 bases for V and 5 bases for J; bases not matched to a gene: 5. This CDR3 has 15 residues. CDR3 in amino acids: CASSSTGTGTGELFF. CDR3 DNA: TGTGCCAGCAGCTCGACCGGGACAGGGACCGGGGAGCTGTTTTTT.

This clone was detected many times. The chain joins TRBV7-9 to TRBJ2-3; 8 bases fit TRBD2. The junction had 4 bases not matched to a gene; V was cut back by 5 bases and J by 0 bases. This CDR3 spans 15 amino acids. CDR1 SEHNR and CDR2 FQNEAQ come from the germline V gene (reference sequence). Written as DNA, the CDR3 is TGTGCCAGCAGCCGCGGGGGGTCTAGCACAGATACGCAGTATTTT. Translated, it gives CASSRGGSSTDTQYF.

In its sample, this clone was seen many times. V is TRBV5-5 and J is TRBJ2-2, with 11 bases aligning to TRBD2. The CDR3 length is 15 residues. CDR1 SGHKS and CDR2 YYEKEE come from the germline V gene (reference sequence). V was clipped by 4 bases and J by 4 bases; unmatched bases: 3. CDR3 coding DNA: TGTGCCAGCAGCGGGGGACTAGCGGCCACCGGGGAGCTGTTTTTT. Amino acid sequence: CASSGGLAATGELFF.

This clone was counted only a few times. The CDR3 region has the DNA TGTGCCAGCTCACCTCCTTGGACAGACTCTGGAAACACCATATATTTT. The encoded protein is CASSPPWTDSGNTIYF. V and J are TRBV18 and TRBJ1-3; possibly TRBD1 for D (6 bases). The CDR3 length is 16 residues. Germline CDR1 and CDR2: KGHSH and LQKENI. Trimming shortened V by 3 bases and J by 0 bases, and 12 bases separated the two germline ends.

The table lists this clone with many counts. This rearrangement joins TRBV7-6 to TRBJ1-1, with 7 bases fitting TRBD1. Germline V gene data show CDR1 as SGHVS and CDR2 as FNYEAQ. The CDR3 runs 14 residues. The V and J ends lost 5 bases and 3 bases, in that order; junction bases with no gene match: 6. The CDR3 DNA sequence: TGTGCCAGCAGCCAGACAGGGTCATACACTGAAGCTTTCTTT. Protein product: CASSQTGSYTEAFF.

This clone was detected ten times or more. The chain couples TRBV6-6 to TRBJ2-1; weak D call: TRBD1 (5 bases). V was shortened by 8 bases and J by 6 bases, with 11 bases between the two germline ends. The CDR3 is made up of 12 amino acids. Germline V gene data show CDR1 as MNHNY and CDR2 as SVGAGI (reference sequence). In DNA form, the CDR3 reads TGTGCCAGCGCACAGGTAATCAATGAGCAGTTCTTC. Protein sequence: CASAQVINEQFF.

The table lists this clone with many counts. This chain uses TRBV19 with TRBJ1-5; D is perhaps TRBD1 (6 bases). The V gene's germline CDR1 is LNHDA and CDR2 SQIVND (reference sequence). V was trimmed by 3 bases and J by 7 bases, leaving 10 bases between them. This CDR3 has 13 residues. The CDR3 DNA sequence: TGTGCCAGTAGTATGGCAGGGGACCAGCCCCAGCATTTT. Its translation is CASSMAGDQPQHF.

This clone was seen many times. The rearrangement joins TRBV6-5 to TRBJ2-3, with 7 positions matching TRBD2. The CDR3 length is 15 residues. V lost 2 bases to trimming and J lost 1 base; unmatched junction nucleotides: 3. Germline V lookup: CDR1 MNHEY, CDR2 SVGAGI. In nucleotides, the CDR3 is TGTGCCAGCAGTTACCGGGGGGTGCGCACAGATACGCAGTATTTT. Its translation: CASSYRGVRTDTQYF.

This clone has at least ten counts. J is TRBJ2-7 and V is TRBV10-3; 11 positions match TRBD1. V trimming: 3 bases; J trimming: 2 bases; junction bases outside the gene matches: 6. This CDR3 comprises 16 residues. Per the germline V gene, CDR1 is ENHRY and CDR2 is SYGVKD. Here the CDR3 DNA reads TGTGCCATCAGTGACCACGGACAGGGGGCTGCCTACGAGCAGTACTTC. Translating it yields CAISDHGQGAAYEQYF.

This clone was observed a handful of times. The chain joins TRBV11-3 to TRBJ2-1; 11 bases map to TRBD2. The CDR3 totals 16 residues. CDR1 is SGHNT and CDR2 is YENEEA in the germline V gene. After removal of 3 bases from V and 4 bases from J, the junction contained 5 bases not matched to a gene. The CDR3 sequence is CASSLGGTSGYNEQFF. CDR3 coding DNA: TGTGCCAGCAGCTTGGGAGGGACTAGCGGTTACAATGAGCAGTTCTTC.